This T cell receptor (beta chain) emerged from a study of T cells in Graves' hyperthyroidism and ophthalmopathy. The V gene's germline CDR1 is SGHTA and CDR2 FQGTGA. This CDR3 region has 14 residues. Deletions cut 5 bases from V and 6 bases from J, with 14 bases between. Around 9.9 ml of fresh peripheral blood supplied the PBMCs. RNA transcripts provided the source from which TCR beta CDR3 regions were amplified. The study used the HTBI primer set for a first-round RT-PCR of the TCR CDR3. Each CDR3 protein is one row after TCRdb ran MiXCR on the multiplex PCR reads. The repertoire holds approximately 740,000 distinct CDR3 sequences, with less than 15% as singletons. In this sample, this clonotype turned up many times.

Sequencing used blood. This chain connects TRBV7-3 to TRBJ2-1; D remains ambiguous. The clonotype comes from a woman younger than 30 with Graves' hyperthyroidism. The CDR3 sequence is CASSPHSGSNEQFF. The CDR3 nucleotides read TGTGCCAGCAGCCCCCATAGTGGTTCCAATGAGCAGTTCTTC.